Listed below are T cell receptor beta chains from one sample, sequenced in a study of ipilimumab plus nivolumab after autologous stem cell transplantation. Sequencing was performed with immunoSEQ multiplex PCR; in TCRdb, only in-frame clones are kept and a portion is missing. The sample holds around 13,000 clones, 55% to 85% seen once. Sequenced material: PBMCs, taken in a trial of ipilimumab plus nivolumab as post-transplant consolidation. These receptors were taken from a male donor with diffuse large B-cell lymphoma. Both conserved end residues are part of each CDR3. Rows may omit the clone size; those that give it use once, few, many or a size class.

V gene: TRBV7-2; clone size: .; CDR3 protein: CASSLQALTGELFF
V gene: TRBV5-8; clone size: .; CDR3 protein: CASSLEGNNQPQHF
V gene: TRBV7-9; clone size: .; CDR3 protein: CASSLGDRSYGYTF
V gene: TRBV15; clone size: .; CDR3 protein: CATSRDGLGRTTGELFF
V gene: TRBV28; clone size: .; CDR3 protein: CASRGGISVRAKTQYF
V gene: TRBV28; clone size: few; CDR3 protein: CASTGYQETQYF
V gene: TRBV6-6; clone size: once; CDR3 protein: CASTPSGTSTDTQYF
V gene: TRBV5-4; clone size: few; CDR3 protein: CASSPTTSGRPTYNEQFF
V gene: TRBV2; clone size: once; CDR3 protein: CASTRQRRVNTEAFF
V gene: TRBV18; clone size: .; CDR3 protein: CASSPGSGTTHEQYF
V gene: TRBV5-1; clone size: .; CDR3 protein: CASSASSRNEQFF
V gene: TRBV5-1; clone size: .; CDR3 protein: CASSLWASGTSGRNYEQYF
V gene: TRBV30; clone size: .; CDR3 protein: CAWSVPGLAGDYEQYF
V gene: TRBV4-1; clone size: .; CDR3 protein: CASSQDGLGGSTDTQYF
V gene: TRBV9; clone size: .; CDR3 protein: CASSGGQGMPGELFF
V gene: TRBV7-2; clone size: .; CDR3 protein: CASSLLAGAYNEQFF